This T cell receptor (beta chain) was recovered during a study of blood T cell repertoires in COVID-19. Study summary: Nucleic acid was either cDNA or gDNA, and it came from T cells, B-cell-depleted T cells, or PBMCs.

The germline V and J ends were trimmed by 7 bases and 8 bases, with 18 bases remaining between them. Germline V gene sequence: CDR1 MNHEY, CDR2 SVGAGI. The CDR3 has 14 amino acids. The protocol was immunoSEQ multiplex PCR, while the TCRdb copy is restricted to in-frame clones and leaves out a portion. The table includes about 300,000 clones, around 90% detected once. In assigning cohorts, the study relied on participant-reported clinical history. The sequencing input was PBMCs or T cells enriched from blood (not recorded which). The origin of this receptor is a woman aged 18-29 years with acute COVID-19. The chain uses TRBV6-5 and TRBJ2-1, with a weak D call TRBD2 (5 bases). CDR3: CASTPRAGIDEQFF. The CDR3 DNA sequence: TGTGCCAGCACCCCCCGGGCGGGTATCGATGAGCAGTTCTTC.